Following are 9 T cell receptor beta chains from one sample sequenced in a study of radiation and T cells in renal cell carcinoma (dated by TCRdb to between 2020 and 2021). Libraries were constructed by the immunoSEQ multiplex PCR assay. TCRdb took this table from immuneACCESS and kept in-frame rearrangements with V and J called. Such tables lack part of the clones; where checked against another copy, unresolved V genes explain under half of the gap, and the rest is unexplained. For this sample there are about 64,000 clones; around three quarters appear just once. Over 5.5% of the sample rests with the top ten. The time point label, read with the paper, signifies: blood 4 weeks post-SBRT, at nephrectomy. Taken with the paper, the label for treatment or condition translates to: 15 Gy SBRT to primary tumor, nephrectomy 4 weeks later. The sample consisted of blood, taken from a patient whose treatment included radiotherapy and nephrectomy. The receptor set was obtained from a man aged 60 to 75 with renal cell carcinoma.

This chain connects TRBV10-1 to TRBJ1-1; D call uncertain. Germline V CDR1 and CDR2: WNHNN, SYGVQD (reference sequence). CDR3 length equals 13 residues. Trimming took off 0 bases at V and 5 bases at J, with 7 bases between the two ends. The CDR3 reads CASSESWDTEAFF. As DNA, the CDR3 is TGCGCCAGCAGTGAGTCCTGGGATACTGAAGCTTTCTTT.

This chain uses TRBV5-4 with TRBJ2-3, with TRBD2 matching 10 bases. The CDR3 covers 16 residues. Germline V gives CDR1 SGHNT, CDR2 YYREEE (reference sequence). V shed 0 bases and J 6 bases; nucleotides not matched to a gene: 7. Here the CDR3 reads CASSLAASGGRDTQYF. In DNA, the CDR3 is TGTGCCAGCAGCTTGGCGGCTAGCGGGGGTCGGGATACGCAGTATTTT. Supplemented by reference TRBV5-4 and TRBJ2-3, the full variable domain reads ETGVTQSPTHLIKTRGQQVTLRCSSQSGHNTVSWYQQALGQGPQFIFQYYREEENGRGNFPPRFSGLQFPNYSSELNVNALELDDSALYLCASSLAASGGRDTQYFGPGTRLTVL.

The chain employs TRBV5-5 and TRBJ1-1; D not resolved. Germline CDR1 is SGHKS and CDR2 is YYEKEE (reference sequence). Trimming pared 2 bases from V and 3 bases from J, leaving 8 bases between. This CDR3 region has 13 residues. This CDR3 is CASSLRGDTEAFF. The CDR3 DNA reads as TGTGCCAGCAGCTTAAGAGGTGACACTGAAGCTTTCTTT.

Written as DNA, the CDR3 is TGCGCCAGCAGCCAAGAAGACCCCCGAATTGGTGAGCAGTTCTTC. This codes for CASSQEDPRIGEQFF. The rearrangement links TRBV4-3 to TRBJ2-1; D uncertain. The CDR3 contains 15 residues. Germline V gene sequence: CDR1 LGHNA, CDR2 YSLEER. Trimming left V 0 bases short and J 9 bases short, with 15 bases between.

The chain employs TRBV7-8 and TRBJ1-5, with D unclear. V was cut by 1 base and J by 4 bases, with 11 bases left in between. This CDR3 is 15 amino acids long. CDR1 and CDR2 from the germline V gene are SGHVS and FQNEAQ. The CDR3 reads CASSLEGWGNQPQHF. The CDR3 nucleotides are TGTGCCAGCAGCTTAGAAGGGTGGGGAAATCAGCCCCAGCATTTT.

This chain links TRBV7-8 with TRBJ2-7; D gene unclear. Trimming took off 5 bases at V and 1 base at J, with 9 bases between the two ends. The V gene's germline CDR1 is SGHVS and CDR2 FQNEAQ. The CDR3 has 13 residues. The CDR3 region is CASSQGMSYEQYV. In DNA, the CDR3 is TGTGCCAGCAGCCAAGGGATGTCCTACGAGCAGTACGTC.

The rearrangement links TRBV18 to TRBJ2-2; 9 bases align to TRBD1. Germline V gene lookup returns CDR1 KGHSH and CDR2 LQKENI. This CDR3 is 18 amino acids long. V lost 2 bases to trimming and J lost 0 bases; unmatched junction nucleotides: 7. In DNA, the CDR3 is TGTGCCAGCTCACCATCGGCCACAGGGGGCCCGAACACCGGGGAGCTGTTTTTT. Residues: CASSPSATGGPNTGELFF.

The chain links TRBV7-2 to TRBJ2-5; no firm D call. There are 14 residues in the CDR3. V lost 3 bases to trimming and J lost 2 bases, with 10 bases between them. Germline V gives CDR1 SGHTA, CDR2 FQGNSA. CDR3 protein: CASSFRPIQETQYF. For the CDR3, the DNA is TGTGCCAGCAGCTTCCGGCCGATACAAGAGACCCAGTACTTC. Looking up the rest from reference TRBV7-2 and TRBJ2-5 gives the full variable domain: GAGVSQSPSNKVTEKGKDVELRCDPISGHTALYWYRQSLGQGLEFLIYFQGNSAPDKSGLPSDRFSAERTGGSVSTLTIQRTQQEDSAVYLCASSFRPIQETQYFGPGTRLLVL.

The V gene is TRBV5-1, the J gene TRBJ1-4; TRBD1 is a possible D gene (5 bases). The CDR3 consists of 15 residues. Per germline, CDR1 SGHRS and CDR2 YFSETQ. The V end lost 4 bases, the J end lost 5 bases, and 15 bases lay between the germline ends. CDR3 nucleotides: TGCGCCAGCAGCGAGTCCGGGACGGAAAATGAAAAACTGTTTTTT. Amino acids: CASSESGTENEKLFF.